Listed below are T cell receptor beta chains from one sample, sequenced in a study of blood T cell repertoires in COVID-19. Measured with immunoSEQ multiplex PCR; TCRdb has only the in-frame clones, and not every one. Of approximately 210,000 clones in the sample, 80% to 90% were seen once. Sequenced: peripheral blood. The receptor set was obtained from a young man with active or convalescent COVID-19. Each CDR3 is given with its conserved first and last residue. The D gene is left open where the match is weak. Clone size is not always given. Where it is, it says once, few, many or a class for expanded clones.

size	V	J	D	CDR3	DNA
.	TRBV5-6	TRBJ2-2	.	CASSLYYTEPTGELFF	TGTGCCAGCAGCTTGTACTACACCGAGCCTACCGGGGAGCTGTTTTTT
once	TRBV6-5	TRBJ1-1	.	CATSRTENTEAFF	TGTGCCACCTCGCGGACAGAGAACACTGAAGCTTTCTTT
.	TRBV3-1/TRBV3-2	TRBJ1-1	.	CASSQVGADTEAFF	TGTGCCAGCAGCCAAGTTGGGGCTGACACTGAAGCTTTCTTT
.	TRBV7-2	TRBJ2-1	.	CASSHSGHNEQFF	TGTGCCAGCAGCCATAGCGGACACAATGAGCAGTTCTTC
.	TRBV7-8	TRBJ2-7	.	CASSQRRDGEQYF	TGTGCCAGCAGCCAACGAAGAGACGGGGAGCAGTACTTC
.	TRBV18	TRBJ2-1	.	CASSPDSLQDEQFF	TGTGCCAGCTCTCCGGACTCCCTTCAGGATGAGCAGTTCTTC
.	TRBV7-7	TRBJ2-5	.	CASSLGRGLETQYF	TGTGCCAGCAGCTTAGGCCGGGGATTGGAGACCCAGTACTTC
.	TRBV30	TRBJ1-1	.	CAWSAVLSAEAFF	TGTGCCTGGAGCGCTGTGTTGAGCGCTGAAGCTTTCTTT
once	TRBV13	TRBJ2-7	TRBD2	CASSLVRASGRSYEQYF	TGTGCCAGCAGCCTAGTCCGGGCTAGCGGAAGGTCCTACGAGCAGTACTTC
.	TRBV7-9	TRBJ2-3	TRBD2	CASSLAGRALDTQYF	TGTGCCAGCAGCTTAGCCGGGAGGGCCTTAGATACGCAGTATTTT
.	TRBV12-3/TRBV12-4	TRBJ1-2	TRBD1	CASRRGQGYGYTF	TGTGCCAGCAGACGAGGACAGGGCTATGGCTACACCTTC
.	TRBV28	TRBJ2-7	.	CASSGNREGEYF	TGTGCCAGCAGTGGTAACAGGGAGGGGGAGTACTTC
.	TRBV15	TRBJ2-7	TRBD1	CATEKDRGLPYEQYF	TGTGCCACCGAAAAAGACAGGGGGCTCCCTTACGAGCAGTACTTC
.	TRBV11-2	TRBJ1-1	.	CASSLGIPQAAAFF	TGTGCCAGCAGCTTAGGGATACCACAGGCAGCGGCTTTCTTT
.	TRBV6-4	TRBJ1-5	.	CASSAEGGQPQHF	TGTGCCAGCAGCGCGGAGGGCGGTCAGCCCCAGCATTTT
.	TRBV5-1	TRBJ2-2	TRBD2	CASSSGRTGGELFF	TGCGCCAGCAGCAGCGGGAGAACGGGCGGGGAGCTGTTTTTT
.	TRBV18	TRBJ2-7	TRBD2	CASSSWTSGMTYEQYF	TGTGCCAGCTCATCCTGGACTAGCGGGATGACCTACGAGCAGTACTTC
.	TRBV30	TRBJ2-2	TRBD2	CALAPSAGGNTGELFF	TGTGCTCTCGCTCCCTCTGCGGGAGGGAACACCGGGGAGCTGTTTTTT
.	TRBV30	TRBJ1-5	.	CAWSSGLSNQPQHF	TGTGCCTGGAGTTCAGGGCTTAGCAATCAGCCCCAGCATTTT
few	TRBV28	TRBJ1-2	TRBD1	CASSGQGNYGYTF	TGTGCCAGCAGCGGACAGGGTAACTATGGCTACACCTTC
once	TRBV24-1	TRBJ2-7	.	CATSVAGASEQYF	TGTGCCACCAGTGTGGCAGGGGCAAGCGAGCAGTACTTC
.	TRBV27	TRBJ2-1	.	CASSLARQYNEQFF	TGTGCCAGCAGTTTAGCTAGGCAATACAATGAGCAGTTCTTC
.	TRBV10-3	TRBJ2-1	TRBD2	CATIAGGHGDNEQFF	TGTGCCACAATAGCGGGAGGGCATGGGGACAATGAGCAGTTCTTC
.	TRBV4-2	TRBJ2-3	TRBD2	CASSQRTSGSTITDTQYF	TGTGCCAGCAGCCAACGGACTAGCGGGAGTACTATCACAGATACGCAGTATTTT
.	TRBV6-2/TRBV6-3	TRBJ2-7	.	CASSGGAVYVIKQYF	TGTGCCAGCAGTGGAGGGGCAGTCTACGTTATCAAGCAGTACTTC
.	TRBV6-5	TRBJ2-1	.	CASSLGVYNEQFF	TGTGCCAGCAGTCTAGGGGTCTACAATGAGCAGTTCTTC
few	TRBV5-5	TRBJ1-5	TRBD1	CASSDRDRVDSNQPQHF	TGTGCCAGCAGCGATAGGGACAGGGTCGATAGCAATCAGCCCCAGCATTTT
once	TRBV28	TRBJ2-4	.	CASTGVRNIQYF	TGTGCCAGCACAGGGGTACGGAACATTCAGTACTTC
.	TRBV4-3	TRBJ2-1	.	CASSPDTYSYNEQFF	TGCGCCAGCAGCCCGGACACCTACTCCTACAATGAGCAGTTCTTC
.	TRBV10-3	TRBJ2-2	.	CAIRTTVSSTGELFF	TGTGCCATCAGAACAACCGTATCCTCCACCGGGGAGCTGTTTTTT
.	TRBV28	TRBJ1-2	.	CASREPGVYGYTF	TGTGCCAGCAGAGAGCCAGGGGTCTATGGCTACACCTTC
.	TRBV30	TRBJ1-5	TRBD1	CAWSVLEGASQPQHF	TGTGCCTGGAGTGTACTGGAGGGGGCTAGTCAGCCCCAGCATTTT
.	TRBV5-1	TRBJ2-1	TRBD2	CASSGTSIGEQFF	TGCGCCAGCAGCGGGACTAGTATCGGTGAGCAGTTCTTC
.	TRBV29-1	TRBJ2-2	.	CSVGELSGTPPPGELFF	TGCAGCGTCGGAGAACTCTCCGGGACACCTCCACCCGGGGAGCTGTTTTTT
.	TRBV9	TRBJ2-7	TRBD2	CASRGLASKQYF	TGTGCCAGCAGGGGACTAGCAAGCAAGCAGTACTTC
.	TRBV5-1	TRBJ2-1	TRBD2	CASSLTLAGAHEQFF	TGCGCCAGCAGCTTGACGCTAGCGGGAGCCCATGAGCAGTTCTTC
.	TRBV28	TRBJ2-7	.	CASSLGSVEQYF	TGTGCCAGCAGTCTAGGCTCGGTGGAGCAGTACTTC
.	TRBV28	TRBJ2-2	.	CASSLFGRRTGELFF	TGTGCCAGCAGTTTATTTGGGCGTCGGACCGGGGAGCTGTTTTTT
.	TRBV19	TRBJ1-1	.	CASSTWESSGSTEAFF	TGTGCCAGTAGTACATGGGAATCTTCGGGAAGTACTGAAGCTTTCTTT
.	TRBV21-1	TRBJ2-5	.	CASSRTLYTKTGRETQYF	TGTGCCAGCAGCAGAACACTATACACGAAGACAGGGCGGGAGACCCAGTACTTC
.	TRBV18	TRBJ2-5	.	CASSPGGETQYF	TGTGCCAGCTCACCAGGAGGGGAGACCCAGTACTTC
.	TRBV29-1	TRBJ2-7	.	CSVEGKGVSYEQYF	TGCAGCGTTGAAGGGAAAGGGGTCTCCTACGAGCAGTACTTC
once	TRBV5-8	TRBJ1-1	.	CASSHAWSEAFF	TGTGCCAGCAGCCATGCTTGGAGTGAAGCTTTCTTT
once	TRBV5-1	TRBJ1-2	.	CASSMDSSFYGYTF	TGCGCCAGCAGCATGGACAGTAGTTTCTATGGCTACACCTTC
.	TRBV5-4	TRBJ2-3	.	CASSLDEGTDTQYF	TGTGCCAGCAGCTTGGACGAGGGCACAGATACGCAGTATTTT
.	TRBV5-6	TRBJ2-1	TRBD2	CASSLLALAGGPSEQFF	TGTGCCAGCAGCTTGCTTGCCCTAGCGGGAGGGCCTAGTGAGCAGTTCTTC
once	TRBV30	TRBJ2-7	TRBD2	CAWTRTRKREQYF	TGTGCCTGGACCCGGACTAGAAAAAGAGAGCAGTACTTC